This T cell receptor beta chain was captured in a study of identical twins. Each cDNA held unique molecular identifiers, and template switching gave it a universal primer site. TCRdb ran MiXCR on the 5' RACE reads and lists one entry per CDR3 protein. The top ten clones hold more than 0.5% of a sample with around 500,000 distinct CDR3 sequences, about 14% of them seen once. Study-wide results and caveats: Invariant MAIT and iNKT cells are populations that could partly confound zero-insertion analyses. Fewer insertions characterized abundant cord blood beta clonotypes, whereas memory repertoires showed none.

Regarding this clonotype: What it binds is not known.

V lost 6 bases and J 0 bases, leaving 15 bases between the germline ends. The CDR3 runs 15 residues. These data are also associated with another study on yellow fever vaccine responses in identical twins.

The sample taken for sequencing was CD4+ T cells sorted from blood. This sequence joins TRBV12-3 or TRBV12-4 and TRBJ2-7; either TRBD1 or TRBD2 may fit D (6 bases each). This TCR was recovered from a woman in her late teens or twenties in good health. The CDR3 nucleotides read TGTGCCAGCAGCCAAGGGGGGTCCGGCTCCTACGAGCAGTACTTC. This translates into CASSQGGSGSYEQYF.